This T cell receptor beta chain emerged from a study of glioma-infiltrating T cells after dendritic cell vaccination. Study-level background: Samples are from glioblastoma patients in Phase I and II dendritic cell vaccine trials. Dendritic cells derived from monocytes and pulsed with autologous tumor lysate formed the vaccine.

Input was approximately 2.1 ug genomic DNA, or all available if less. Data came from immunoSEQ multiplex PCR; TCRdb stores just in-frame clones and leaves some out. The sample has tens of thousands of clones, about 84% seen once; the top ten hold 2.5% to 3%. Blood PBMC samples: pre-vaccination, two weeks post third vaccination, and at tumor progression. The ends were cut back, 5 bases at V and 4 bases at J, with 18 bases in the middle. The CDR3 extends over 14 amino acids. Germline CDR1 is GTSNPN and CDR2 is SVGIG (reference sequence). The V call is TRBV30, the J call TRBJ2-7, with D possibly matching TRBD2 (6 bases). The sample in question was blood, obtained before dendritic cell vaccination. This clonotype was obtained from a human donor with glioblastoma. CDR3 nucleotide sequence: TGTGCCTGGGAGGCCGGGACTGGGGGTTACGAGCAGTACTTC. This encodes CAWEAGTGGYEQYF.